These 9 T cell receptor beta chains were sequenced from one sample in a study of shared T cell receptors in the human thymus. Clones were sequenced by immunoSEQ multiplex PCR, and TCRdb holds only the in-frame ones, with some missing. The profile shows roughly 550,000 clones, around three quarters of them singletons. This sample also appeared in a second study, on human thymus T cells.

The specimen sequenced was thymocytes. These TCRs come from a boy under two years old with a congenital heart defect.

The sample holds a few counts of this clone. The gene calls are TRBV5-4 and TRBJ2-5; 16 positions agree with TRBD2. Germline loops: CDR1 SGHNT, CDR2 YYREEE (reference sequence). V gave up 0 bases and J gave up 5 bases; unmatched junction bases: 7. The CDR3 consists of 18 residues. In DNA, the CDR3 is TGTGCCAGCAGCTTGGAACCCGGGACTAGCGGGAGGGGGGAGACCCAGTACTTC. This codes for CASSLEPGTSGRGETQYF.

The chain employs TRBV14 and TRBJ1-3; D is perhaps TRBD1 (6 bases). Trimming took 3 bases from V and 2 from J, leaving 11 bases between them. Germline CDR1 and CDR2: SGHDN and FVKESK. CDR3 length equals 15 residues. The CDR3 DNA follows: TGTGCCAGCAGCCACCCCACAGGGACTGGAAACACCATATATTTT. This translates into CASSHPTGTGNTIYF.

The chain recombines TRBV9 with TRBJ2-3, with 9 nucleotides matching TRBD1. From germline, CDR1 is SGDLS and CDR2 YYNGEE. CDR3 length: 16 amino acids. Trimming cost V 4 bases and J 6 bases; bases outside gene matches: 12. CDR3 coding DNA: TGTGCCAGCAGCTTCTCCCGGGACAGGGATTTGGATACGCAGTATTTT. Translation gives CASSFSRDRDLDTQYF.

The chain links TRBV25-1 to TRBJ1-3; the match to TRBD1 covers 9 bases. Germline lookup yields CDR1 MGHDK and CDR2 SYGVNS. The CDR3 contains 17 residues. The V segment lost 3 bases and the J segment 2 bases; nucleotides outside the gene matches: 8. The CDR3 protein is CASSDPRTGETGNTIYF. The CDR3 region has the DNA TGTGCCAGCAGTGACCCCCGGACAGGGGAAACTGGAAACACCATATATTTT. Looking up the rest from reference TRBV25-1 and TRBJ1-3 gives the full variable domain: EADIYQTPRYLVIGTGKKITLECSQTMGHDKMYWYQQDPGMELHLIHYSYGVNSTEKGDLSSESTVSRIRTEHFPLTLESARPSHTSQYLCASSDPRTGETGNTIYFGEGSWLTVV.

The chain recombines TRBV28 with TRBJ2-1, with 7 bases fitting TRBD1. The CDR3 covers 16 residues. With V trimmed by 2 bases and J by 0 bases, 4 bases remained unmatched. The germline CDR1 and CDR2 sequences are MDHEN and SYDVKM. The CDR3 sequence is CASSLDGTDSYNEQFF. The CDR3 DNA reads TGTGCCAGCAGTTTAGATGGGACAGACTCCTACAATGAGCAGTTCTTC.

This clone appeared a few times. The CDR3 here is CASSSQNPGPAEAAQHF. The CDR3 coding sequence is TGTGCCAGCAGTTCCCAAAACCCTGGACCAGCGGAGGCGGCCCAGCATTTT. The V call is TRBV28, the J call TRBJ1-5; no definite D call. CDR1 is MDHEN and CDR2 is SYDVKM in the germline V gene. Trimming removed 4 bases from V and 11 bases from J, with 27 bases in between. The CDR3 extends over 17 amino acids.

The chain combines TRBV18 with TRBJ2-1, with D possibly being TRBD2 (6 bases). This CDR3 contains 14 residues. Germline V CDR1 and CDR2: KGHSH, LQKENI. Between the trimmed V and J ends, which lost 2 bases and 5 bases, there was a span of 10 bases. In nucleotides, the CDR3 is TGTGCCAGCTCACCATGGACTACCAACAATGAGCAGTTCTTC. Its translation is CASSPWTTNNEQFF.

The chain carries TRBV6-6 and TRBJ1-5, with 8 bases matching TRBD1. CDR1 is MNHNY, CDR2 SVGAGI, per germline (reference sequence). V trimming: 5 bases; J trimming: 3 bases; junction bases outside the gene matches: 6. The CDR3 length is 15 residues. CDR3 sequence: CASSPSDRVNQPQHF. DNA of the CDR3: TGTGCCAGCAGTCCCTCGGACAGGGTCAATCAGCCCCAGCATTTT.

The CDR3 protein is CASSIKLGGLGGTDTQYF. The CDR3 DNA is TGTGCCAGTAGTATAAAACTTGGGGGCTTGGGAGGCACAGATACGCAGTATTTT. The chain couples TRBV19 to TRBJ2-3, with D tentatively TRBD1 (6 bases). V shed 2 bases and J shed 1 base, with 19 bases lying between them. This CDR3 has 18 amino acids. The germline CDR1 and CDR2 sequences are LNHDA and SQIVND (reference sequence).